This passage covers 32 T cell receptor beta chains from one sample sequenced in a study of blood T cells in healthy people across ages (dated by TCRdb to about 2015). The library relied on 5' RACE. Sequencing took place on an Illumina HiSeq 2500. The second PCR ran for roughly 7 to 11 cycles and used a J-beta primer mix along with a sample-barcoded 5' primer. TCRdb redid the processing of the public reads, applying fastp at Q25 and MiXCR, and retained in-frame beta chains. Each entry is one CDR3 protein sequence, shown with its most common DNA and genes. A total of over 950,000 distinct CDR3 sequences appear in this sample, about two fifths of them only once. The ten largest clonotypes hold around 13% of the sample. Sequencing was performed on blood. Receptors originate from a man in his late teens or twenties in good health.

V and J are TRBV9 and TRBJ2-2; D tentatively fits TRBD1 or TRBD2 (5 bases each). Trimming stripped 0 bases from V and 2 bases from J, with 8 bases between. The CDR3 has 15 amino acids. The germline CDR1 and CDR2 sequences are SGDLS and YYNGEE. The CDR3 DNA follows: TGTGCCAGCAGCGTAGGGGGGAAAAACACCGGGGAGCTGTTTTTT. It is translated as CASSVGGKNTGELFF.

Regarding this clonotype: This clone may be a read error of a much larger clone one base away. The genes are TRBV29-1 and TRBJ1-4; D is unclear. The CDR3 is 13 residues long. Deletions cut 4 bases from V and 8 bases from J, with 14 bases between. Germline V lookup: CDR1 SQVTM, CDR2 ANQGSEA. This chain's CDR3 is CSVGGSGREKLFF. The CDR3 nucleotides are TGCAGCGTTGGAGGGTCCGGTCGGGAAAAACTGTTTTTT.

The chain uses TRBV7-9 and TRBJ1-2; perhaps TRBD1 as D (6 bases). Between the trimmed V and J ends, which lost 6 bases and 4 bases, there was a span of 18 bases. This CDR3 is 15 amino acids long. Per the germline V gene, CDR1 is SEHNR and CDR2 is FQNEAQ (reference sequence). The CDR3 nucleotides read TGTGCCAGCAGTGGGGGGGCAGAGGCGGTCTATGGCTACACCTTC. Translating gives CASSGGAEAVYGYTF.

This chain joins TRBV6-5 and TRBJ2-7; D uncertain. CDR3 size: 11 residues. The V gene's germline CDR1 is MNHEY and CDR2 SVGAGI. V lost 6 bases and J lost 3, with 6 bases in between. The CDR3 DNA reads TGTGCCAGCAGGAAGGTCTACGAGCAGTACTTC. Translation: CASRKVYEQYF.

For the CDR3, the DNA is TGTGCCAGCAGTCAGGGCGCTGGCACAGATACGCAGTATTTT. Translated, it gives CASSQGAGTDTQYF. The genes are TRBV14 and TRBJ2-3; D is possibly TRBD1 (5 bases). The CDR3 is 14 residues long. Trimming pared 6 bases from V and 1 base from J, leaving 11 bases between. Germline CDR1 is SGHDN and CDR2 is FVKESK.

The CDR3 DNA reads TGTGCCACCAGCGTTGGACAGGCGAACACCGGGGAGCTGTTTTTT. It is translated as CATSVGQANTGELFF. This chain connects TRBV15 to TRBJ2-2, with TRBD1 matching 7 bases. V shed 5 bases, J shed 0 bases, and the junction held 3 bases outside the gene matches. Germline loops: CDR1 LNHNV, CDR2 YYDKDF (reference sequence). This CDR3 spans 15 amino acids.

The V and J genes are TRBV4-1 and TRBJ2-1, with 11 bases lining up with TRBD2. This CDR3 is 16 amino acids long. CDR1 MGHRA and CDR2 YSYEKL come from the germline V gene. V shed 0 bases and J 12 bases; nucleotides not matched to a gene: 10. CDR3 region: CASSQEGTSGGYGQFF. In nucleotides, the CDR3 is TGCGCCAGCAGCCAAGAAGGAACTAGCGGGGGCTATGGGCAGTTCTTC.

The CDR3 nucleotides read TGTGCCAGCAGCTCGACAGGGGGCATCACAGATACGCAGTATTTT. This sequence encodes CASSSTGGITDTQYF. The chain recombines TRBV7-3 with TRBJ2-3; 10 bases map to TRBD1. V shed 4 bases, J shed 2 bases, and the junction held 3 bases outside the gene matches. CDR3 size: 15 residues. Per germline, CDR1 SGHTA and CDR2 FQGTGA.

This clonotype was picked up a small number of times. The V call is TRBV4-2, the J call TRBJ2-3; 13 bases map to TRBD2. This CDR3 is 15 amino acids long. From germline, CDR1 is LGHNA and CDR2 YNFKEQ. The junction had 5 bases not matched to a gene; V was cut back by 8 bases and J by 3 bases. The CDR3 loop is CASGRLAGGTDTQYF. The CDR3 nucleotides are TGTGCCAGCGGACGACTAGCGGGGGGTACAGATACGCAGTATTTT.

J is TRBJ2-3 and V is TRBV12-3 or TRBV12-4; TRBD2 agrees at 14 bases. The length of the CDR3 is 17 residues. Germline trimming cut 4 bases from V and 4 bases from J; bases unmatched to any gene: 7. CDR3 DNA sequence: TGTGCCAGCAGTTCGGGACTAGCGGGGGTGATATCAGATACGCAGTATTTT. Its protein is CASSSGLAGVISDTQYF.

The chain is built from TRBV20-1 and TRBJ2-7; D is unclear. The germline CDR1 and CDR2 sequences are DFQATT and SNEGSKA (reference sequence). Trimming took 5 bases from V and 3 from J, leaving 17 bases between them. The CDR3 is 14 amino acids. CDR3 DNA sequence: TGCAGTGCTCCTACAGTACCCGGCCTCTACGAGCAGTACTTC. Amino acid sequence: CSAPTVPGLYEQYF.

This clonotype appeared a few times. V usage is TRBV4-3 and J usage is TRBJ2-3, with 7 bases fitting TRBD1. The V gene's germline CDR1 is LGHNA and CDR2 YSLEER. J was trimmed by 2 bases and V by 0 bases; bases with no gene match: 5. This CDR3 comprises 16 residues. The CDR3 nucleotides read TGCGCCAGCAGCCAAGATTACAGGGGAGTCACAGATACGCAGTATTTT. It yields the protein CASSQDYRGVTDTQYF.

The table lists this clonotype with a few counts. The chain uses TRBV4-3 and TRBJ1-4; D is perhaps TRBD1 (5 bases). The CDR3 length is 12 residues. The germline gives CDR1 LGHNA, CDR2 YSLEER. V was cut by 5 bases and J by 9 bases, with 10 bases left in between. The CDR3 spells CASSTTGKKLFF. The DNA for the CDR3 is TGCGCCAGCAGCACCACAGGAAAAAAACTGTTTTTT.

This clonotype was counted only a few times. V usage is TRBV3-1 and J usage is TRBJ2-1, with 8 bases identical to TRBD2. V dropped 4 bases and J dropped 5; count of bases not matched to a gene: 13. CDR1 is LGHDT and CDR2 is YNNKEL in the germline V gene (reference sequence). The CDR3 extends over 17 amino acids. The CDR3 here is CASSPTVGRGANNEQFF. CDR3 nucleotides: TGTGCCAGCAGCCCCACCGTGGGGCGGGGGGCCAACAATGAGCAGTTCTTC.

The rearrangement links TRBV20-1 to TRBJ1-2; D gene uncertain. Trimming removed 6 bases from V and 8 bases from J, with 13 bases in between. CDR3 size: 11 residues. CDR1 and CDR2 from the germline V gene are DFQATT and SNEGSKA (reference sequence). CDR3 loop: CSAHQTQGYTF. Here the CDR3 DNA reads TGCAGTGCCCACCAAACACAGGGCTACACCTTC.

The V and J genes are TRBV2 and TRBJ2-7; 7 bases agree with TRBD1. The V gene end was trimmed by 4 bases and the J gene end by 9 bases; junction bases not matched to a gene: 6. This CDR3 has 12 residues. CDR1 SNHLY and CDR2 FYNNEI come from the germline V gene. Here the CDR3 reads CASSAPPGGQYF. CDR3 DNA sequence: TGTGCCAGCAGTGCCCCCCCAGGGGGGCAGTACTTC.

This clonotype was detected only a few times. The chain is built from TRBV7-9 and TRBJ2-2; D is unclear. CDR1 is SEHNR, CDR2 FQNEAQ, per germline (reference sequence). V lost 4 bases, J lost 8 bases, and 8 bases lay in between. The CDR3 length is 12 residues. CDR3 in amino acids: CASSWKGGELFF. CDR3 in DNA: TGTGCCAGCAGCTGGAAAGGAGGGGAGCTGTTTTTT.

This clonotype has just one count. This chain connects TRBV6-5 to TRBJ1-5; a weak D match, TRBD1 (6 bases). The length of the CDR3 is 19 residues. Deletions cut 2 bases from V and 0 bases from J, with 20 bases between. Germline lookup yields CDR1 MNHEY and CDR2 SVGAGI. CDR3 loop: CASSYQSRPGQYSNQPQHF. The CDR3 nucleotides read TGTGCCAGCAGTTACCAATCACGGCCAGGACAGTATAGCAATCAGCCCCAGCATTTT.

For this clonotype: The CDR3 end shows no conserved phenylalanine or tryptophan, and so a read error is likely. The DNA is left out, because the CDR3 cannot be placed on it with certainty; the CDR3 is given as TCRdb lists it. This chain uses TRBV4-3 with TRBJ1-1; TRBD1 is the table's D call, not checked against the DNA. CDR1 LGHNA and CDR2 YSLEER come from the germline V gene. Counting both end residues, the CDR3 totals 15 amino acids. CDR3 sequence reads: CASSQDSGLGTEPFV.

The rearrangement uses TRBV2 and TRBJ1-2; possibly TRBD1 for D (5 bases). The CDR3 has 13 residues. Germline values: CDR1 SNHLY, CDR2 FYNNEI. V lost 9 bases to trimming and J lost 7 bases, with 18 bases between them. The CDR3, as DNA: TGTGCCAGTTGTACGGACACTGCTAGTGGCTACACCTTC. Protein product: CASCTDTASGYTF.

This clonotype was picked up many times. The CDR3 region is CASSLKGTDTQYF. CDR3 DNA sequence: TGTGCCAGCAGCTTAAAGGGCACAGATACGCAGTATTTT. The chain employs TRBV7-3 and TRBJ2-3, with unresolved D. V lost 1 base, J lost 1 base, and 3 bases lay in between. This CDR3 comprises 13 residues. Germline V gene lookup returns CDR1 SGHTA and CDR2 FQGTGA.

This clonotype was counted only a few times. The gene calls are TRBV5-1 and TRBJ2-1; 10 nucleotides align to TRBD2. Per germline, CDR1 SGHRS and CDR2 YFSETQ. The ends lost 0 bases at V and 1 base at J; junction bases unmatched: 7. The CDR3 length is 18 residues. The CDR3 DNA sequence: TGCGCCAGCAGCTTGGTTAAAGGTAGCGGGGGGTCCTACAATGAGCAGTTCTTC. It is translated as CASSLVKGSGGSYNEQFF.

This clonotype was found a few times. The chain links TRBV4-1 to TRBJ1-2, with 7 positions matching TRBD1. The J segment lost 4 bases and the V segment lost 3 bases, leaving 11 bases of the junction unmatched. The germline CDR1 and CDR2 sequences are MGHRA and YSYEKL. This CDR3 is 16 amino acids long. The CDR3 nucleotides read TGCGCCAGCAGCCAGCTGCAACGACAGGGAGCCTATGGCTACACCTTC. Its protein is CASSQLQRQGAYGYTF.

This chain uses TRBV27 with TRBJ1-1; D is possibly TRBD1 (5 bases). Between the trimmed V and J ends, which lost 6 bases and 11 bases, there was a span of 25 bases. Per germline, CDR1 MNHEY and CDR2 SMNVEV (reference sequence). The CDR3 is 15 residues long. The CDR3 coding sequence is TGTGCCAGCAGGGGTACTGGGGGTCAGGTGGAATGGGCTTTCTTT. Translated, it gives CASRGTGGQVEWAFF.

The chain joins TRBV11-2 to TRBJ2-5; perhaps D is TRBD1 or TRBD2 (5 bases each). The J call may be incorrect, as the DNA end agrees better with TRBJ2-7. In germline, CDR1 is SGHAT, CDR2 FQNNGV. This CDR3 region has 13 residues. The CDR3 DNA is TGTGCCAGCAGCTCTTTGGGACCCTACGAGCAGTACTTC. Amino acids: CASSSLGPYEQYF.

This clonotype was recorded a few times. J is TRBJ2-7 and V is TRBV20-1; TRBD1 matches at 9 bases. From germline, CDR1 is DFQATT and CDR2 SNEGSKA (reference sequence). The V gene end was trimmed by 0 bases and the J gene end by 6 bases; junction bases not matched to a gene: 6. The CDR3 has 14 amino acids. The CDR3 reads CSAREDRGRSEQYF. The DNA of the CDR3 is TGCAGTGCTAGAGAGGACAGGGGTCGATCCGAGCAGTACTTC.

The chain links TRBV6-1 to TRBJ2-3; D gene unclear. The V end lost 0 bases, the J end lost 6 bases, and 10 bases lay between the germline ends. CDR1 is MNHNS and CDR2 is SASEGT in the germline V gene. The CDR3 covers 14 residues. CDR3 in amino acids: CASSEAGIPDTQYF. The CDR3 nucleotides are TGTGCCAGCAGTGAAGCGGGGATTCCGGATACGCAGTATTTT.

This clonotype appeared a few times. CDR3 DNA: TGCAGTGCTAGAGCTAGCGGGGGGCCTACCTACGAGCAGTACTTC. Translation: CSARASGGPTYEQYF. The genes are TRBV20-1 and TRBJ2-7; 11 bases are shared with TRBD2. The CDR3 has 15 amino acids. J was trimmed by 2 bases and V by 1 base; bases with no gene match: 4. Germline V gene data show CDR1 as DFQATT and CDR2 as SNEGSKA (reference sequence).

A few counts support this clonotype. This chain uses TRBV24-1 with TRBJ1-1; 8 nucleotides agree with TRBD1. CDR3 length equals 14 residues. V shed 5 bases, J shed 10 bases, and the junction held 11 bases outside the gene matches. Germline assignment: CDR1 KGHDR and CDR2 SFDVKD. Here the CDR3 reads CATSASGQGYGAFF. CDR3 bases: TGTGCCACCAGTGCCTCAGGACAGGGATACGGAGCTTTCTTT.

The chain is built from TRBV5-1 and TRBJ1-2; tentatively, D is TRBD1 (6 bases). The germline V and J ends were trimmed by 5 bases and 6 bases, with 11 bases remaining between them. Germline V CDR1 and CDR2: SGHRS, YFSETQ. The CDR3 is 12 residues long. The CDR3 here is CASRNREDGYTF. CDR3 coding DNA: TGCGCCAGCAGGAACAGGGAAGATGGCTACACCTTC.

This clonotype was seen a few times. The V and J genes are TRBV10-3 and TRBJ1-5; 8 bases fit TRBD1. The CDR3 consists of 16 residues. V dropped 3 bases and J dropped 2; count of bases not matched to a gene: 6. Germline V gene lookup returns CDR1 ENHRY and CDR2 SYGVKD. The CDR3 reads CAISDQDRERNQPQHF. CDR3 in DNA: TGTGCCATCAGTGACCAGGACAGGGAGCGCAATCAGCCCCAGCATTTT.

The rearrangement links TRBV30 to TRBJ1-2; unclear D gene. This CDR3 has 13 residues. The V end was cut by 3 bases, the J end by 8 bases, with 16 bases between. Looked up from germline, CDR1 is GTSNPN and CDR2 is SVGIG (reference sequence). The CDR3 loop reads CAWRSQPYGGYTF. The CDR3 DNA is TGTGCCTGGAGATCCCAACCATACGGGGGCTACACCTTC.